Described below is a single T cell receptor beta chain sequence and its context. Its matching antigen is unknown. The data are from a study of cytomegalovirus exposure and HLA in healthy donors. The study's findings and limits: The analysis excluded some indistinguishable V segments, including TRBV6-2 and TRBV6-3. TCR beta V- and J-gene trimming, according to a later analysis, was linked to a missense DCLRE1C variant. Earlier analysis yielded a pattern in which most TCR beta V segments were productive about 90% or about 30% of the time.

The study ran its PCR with 60 Vbeta and 13 Jbeta primers. The assay was immunoSEQ multiplex PCR, and TCRdb's table has in-frame clones only and misses some. In the table there are 120,000 or so clones, 15% of which are singletons. CDR1 and CDR2 (germline): SGDLS, YYNGEE. The CDR3 contains 16 residues. V shed 3 bases, J shed 0 bases, and the junction held 8 bases outside the gene matches. Samples came from healthy bone marrow donors. The clonotype originates from a woman under 30 in good health and CMV-seronegative. The sequenced sample consisted of PBMCs. The chain is built from TRBV9 and TRBJ1-2; 7 bases agree with TRBD1. CDR3: CASSAGGQNSNYGYTF. In DNA, the CDR3 is TGTGCCAGCAGCGCAGGGGGACAGAATTCTAACTATGGCTACACCTTC.